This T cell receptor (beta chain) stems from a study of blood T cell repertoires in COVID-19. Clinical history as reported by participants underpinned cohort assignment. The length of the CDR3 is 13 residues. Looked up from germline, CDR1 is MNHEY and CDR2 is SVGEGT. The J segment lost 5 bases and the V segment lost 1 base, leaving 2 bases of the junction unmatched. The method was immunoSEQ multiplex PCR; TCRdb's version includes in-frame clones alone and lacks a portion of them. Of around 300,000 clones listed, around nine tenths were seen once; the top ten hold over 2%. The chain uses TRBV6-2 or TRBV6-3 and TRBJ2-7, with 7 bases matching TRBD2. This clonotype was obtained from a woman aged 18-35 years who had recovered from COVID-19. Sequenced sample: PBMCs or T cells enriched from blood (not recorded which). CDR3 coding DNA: TGTGCCAGCAGTTACTTTCGGGGGGACGAGCAGTACTTC. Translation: CASSYFRGDEQYF.